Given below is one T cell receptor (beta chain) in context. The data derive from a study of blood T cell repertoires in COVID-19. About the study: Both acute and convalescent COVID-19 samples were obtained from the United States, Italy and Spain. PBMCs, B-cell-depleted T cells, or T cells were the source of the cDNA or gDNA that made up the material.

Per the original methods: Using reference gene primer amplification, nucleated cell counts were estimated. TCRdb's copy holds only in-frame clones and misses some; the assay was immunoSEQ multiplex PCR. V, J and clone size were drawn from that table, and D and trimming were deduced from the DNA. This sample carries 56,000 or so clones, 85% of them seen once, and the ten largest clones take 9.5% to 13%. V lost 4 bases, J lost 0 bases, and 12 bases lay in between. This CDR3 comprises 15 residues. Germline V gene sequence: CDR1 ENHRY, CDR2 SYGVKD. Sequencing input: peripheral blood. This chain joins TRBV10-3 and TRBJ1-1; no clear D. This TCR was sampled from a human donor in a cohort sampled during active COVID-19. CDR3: CAISGGELMNTEAFF. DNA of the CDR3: TGTGCCATCAGTGGAGGAGAACTCATGAACACTGAAGCTTTCTTT.